The 11 T cell receptor beta chains below all came from one sample that was sequenced in a study of blood T cell repertoires in COVID-19 (dated by TCRdb to 2020 to 2022). Receptor amplification or capture employed the immunoSEQ multiplex PCR assay. TCRdb re-hosts the immuneACCESS table, in-frame sequences only. Its copies lack some clones; in the studies checked, an unresolved V gene accounts for under half of them, and the cause for the rest is not known. Here the sample has around 58,000 clones; 90% occur a single time. Roughly 14% of the sample lies in the top ten. Sequencing was carried out using peripheral blood. These receptors were collected from a human donor with active COVID-19. The donor label of this sample is uncertain.

The chain uses TRBV5-1 and TRBJ1-1; D is uncertain. Deletions cut 4 bases from V and 1 base from J, with 11 bases between. The CDR3 covers 14 residues. In germline, CDR1 is SGHRS, CDR2 YFSETQ. The CDR3 coding sequence is TGCGCCAGCAGCCCCCTCGAGGCGAACACTGAAGCTTTCTTT. It codes for CASSPLEANTEAFF.

The chain employs TRBV27 and TRBJ1-1; 8 bases agree with TRBD1. This CDR3 has 15 residues. The V gene's germline CDR1 is MNHEY and CDR2 SMNVEV (reference sequence). V trimming: 6 bases; J trimming: 5 bases; junction bases outside the gene matches: 11. The CDR3 protein is CASRPGDRLLTEAFF. The DNA for the CDR3 is TGTGCCAGCAGGCCCGGGGACAGGCTGCTAACTGAAGCTTTCTTT.

The V and J genes are TRBV7-3 and TRBJ2-2, with TRBD2 matching over 8 bases. Germline V gene lookup returns CDR1 SGHTA and CDR2 FQGTGA. With V trimmed by 3 bases and J by 0 bases, 6 bases remained unmatched. The CDR3 is made up of 17 amino acids. The CDR3: CASSLRASGPNTGELFF. The CDR3 DNA reads TGTGCCAGCAGCTTGCGGGCTAGCGGGCCGAACACCGGGGAGCTGTTTTTT.

The rearrangement joins TRBV6-5 to TRBJ2-2; D is possibly TRBD2 (6 bases). Germline CDR1 is MNHEY and CDR2 is SVGAGI. CDR3 length: 13 residues. Trimming cost V 0 bases and J 7 bases, with 6 bases left between them. The CDR3 region is CASSYSGGGELFF. Written as DNA, the CDR3 is TGTGCCAGCAGTTACTCCGGGGGCGGGGAGCTGTTTTTT.

The rearrangement joins TRBV28 to TRBJ1-2, with 8 positions matching TRBD1. V dropped 4 bases and J dropped 5; count of bases not matched to a gene: 6. The CDR3 totals 14 residues. Germline loops: CDR1 MDHEN, CDR2 SYDVKM. The CDR3, as DNA: TGTGCCAGCAGTTACGGACAGGGCGGGTATGGCTACACCTTC. Its protein product is CASSYGQGGYGYTF.

The chain uses TRBV27 and TRBJ1-1; D uncertain. The CDR3 contains 16 residues. Germline CDR1 and CDR2: MNHEY and SMNVEV (reference sequence). Trimming took 6 bases from V and 1 from J, leaving 18 bases between them. The CDR3, as DNA: TGTGCCAGCAGCCCCACACGGGGAGCCCAGAACACTGAAGCTTTCTTT. Protein sequence: CASSPTRGAQNTEAFF.

The chain has TRBV27 and TRBJ2-5; TRBD1 aligns across 10 bases. This CDR3 contains 16 residues. The V segment lost 4 bases and the J segment 5 bases; nucleotides outside the gene matches: 10. Per the germline V gene, CDR1 is MNHEY and CDR2 is SMNVEV (reference sequence). CDR3 region: CASSSPPTGGRETQYF. For the CDR3, the DNA is TGTGCCAGCAGTTCTCCCCCGACAGGGGGCAGGGAGACCCAGTACTTC.

This chain connects TRBV7-9 to TRBJ2-4, with D uncertain. V was trimmed by 0 bases and J by 3 bases, leaving 12 bases between them. The CDR3 spans 16 residues. The V gene's germline CDR1 is SEHNR and CDR2 FQNEAQ (reference sequence). The CDR3 here is CASSLALRGFKNIQYF. The CDR3 bases are TGTGCCAGCAGCTTAGCCCTCCGTGGCTTCAAAAACATTCAGTACTTC.

This chain joins TRBV6-2 or TRBV6-3 and TRBJ2-7, with TRBD1 identical over 7 bases. Germline V gene lookup returns CDR1 MNHEY and CDR2 SVGEGT. CDR3 length equals 15 residues. Unmatched junction bases numbered 13, after V lost 4 bases and J lost 7 bases. CDR3 in amino acids: CASSFADRPSGEQYV. The CDR3 nucleotides are TGTGCCAGCAGTTTTGCGGACAGGCCTTCGGGGGAGCAGTACGTC.

This chain links TRBV6-5 with TRBJ1-2, with D maybe TRBD1 (5 bases). The CDR3 contains 14 residues. Germline-derived CDR1 and CDR2 are MNHEY and SVGAGI. The V end lost 8 bases, the J end lost 3 bases, and 16 bases lay between the germline ends. As DNA, the CDR3 is TGTGCCAGCTTGATAAAGGGAGGGGACTATGGCTACACCTTC. It specifies CASLIKGGDYGYTF.

The chain is built from TRBV30 and TRBJ2-6; TRBD1 aligns across 8 bases. With V trimmed by 5 bases and J by 4 bases, 4 bases remained unmatched. This CDR3 has 14 amino acids. Germline lookup yields CDR1 GTSNPN and CDR2 SVGIG (reference sequence). The chain's CDR3 is CAWRQGSGANVLTF. The CDR3, as DNA: TGTGCCTGGCGACAGGGGTCCGGGGCCAACGTCCTGACTTTC. The full variable domain, with the rest looked up from reference TRBV30 and TRBJ2-6, is SQTIHQWPATLVQPVGSPLSLECTVEGTSNPNLYWYRQAAGRGLQLLFYSVGIGQISSEVPQNLSASRPQDRQFILSSKKLLLSDSGFYLCAWRQGSGANVLTFGAGSRLTVL.